These T cell receptor beta chains were read from a single sample in a study of T cell repertoires in cytomegalovirus infection. TCRdb processed the reads anew with MiXCR; each CDR3 protein has one entry. The sample has fewer than 700,000 distinct CDR3 sequences; 20% to 25% are singletons. Sequencing was done on a sample of CD8+ T cells from PBMCs. The receptors were gathered from a human donor in good health (CMV status not recorded). Some clones in this sample may be carry-over from other donors' samples. Each CDR3 is given with its conserved first and last residue. A D gene is named only where the DNA matches it firmly. The listing skips clone size in some rows; elsewhere it reads once, few, many or a size class.

d_gene: NA; v_gene: TRBV7-9; j_gene: TRBJ1-5; abundance: NA; CDR3aa: CASSSSGGEQPQHF; CDR3nt: TGTGCCAGCAGCTCCTCGGGGGGAGAACAGCCCCAGCATTTT
d_gene: NA; v_gene: TRBV14; j_gene: TRBJ2-1; abundance: few; CDR3aa: CASSLINEQFF; CDR3nt: TGTGCCAGCAGCCTTATTAATGAGCAGTTCTTC
d_gene: TRBD2; v_gene: TRBV7-2; j_gene: TRBJ2-1; abundance: many; CDR3aa: CASSPGGSGRLNNEQFF; CDR3nt: TGTGCCAGCAGCCCCGGGGGTAGCGGGCGCCTAAACAATGAGCAGTTCTTC
d_gene: TRBD1; v_gene: TRBV20-1; j_gene: TRBJ2-3; abundance: NA; CDR3aa: CSVPGGRTGNPRTDTQYF; CDR3nt: TGCAGTGTCCCGGGTGGGAGGACAGGGAACCCTCGCACAGATACGCAGTATTTT
d_gene: TRBD1; v_gene: TRBV2; j_gene: TRBJ2-1; abundance: once; CDR3aa: CASSVPRDREGNEQFF; CDR3nt: TGTGCCAGCAGTGTACCCCGGGACAGGGAGGGCAATGAGCAGTTCTTC
d_gene: NA; v_gene: TRBV10-3; j_gene: TRBJ1-1; abundance: NA; CDR3aa: CAISDVSGELTNKNTEAFF; CDR3nt: TGTGCCATCAGTGACGTTTCAGGGGAACTCACTAACAAGAACACTGAAGCTTTCTTT
d_gene: NA; v_gene: TRBV2; j_gene: TRBJ1-5; abundance: many; CDR3aa: CASSEAGFNQPQHF; CDR3nt: TGTGCCAGCAGTGAAGCTGGATTCAATCAGCCCCAGCATTTT
d_gene: NA; v_gene: TRBV29-1; j_gene: TRBJ1-2; abundance: NA; CDR3aa: CSADFRGYGYTF; CDR3nt: TGCAGCGCCGACTTTCGGGGGTATGGCTACACCTTC
d_gene: NA; v_gene: TRBV7-9; j_gene: TRBJ1-2; abundance: many; CDR3aa: CASTLRAIYGYTF; CDR3nt: TGTGCCAGCACCCTTCGGGCAATCTATGGCTACACCTTC
d_gene: NA; v_gene: TRBV7-9; j_gene: TRBJ2-7; abundance: many; CDR3aa: CASSTTGNYEQYF; CDR3nt: TGTGCCAGCAGCACGACAGGCAACTACGAGCAGTACTTC
d_gene: NA; v_gene: TRBV19; j_gene: TRBJ2-1; abundance: NA; CDR3aa: CASSIGWGSYNEQFF; CDR3nt: TGTGCCAGTAGTATAGGATGGGGCTCCTACAATGAGCAGTTCTTC
d_gene: NA; v_gene: TRBV7-9; j_gene: TRBJ2-1; abundance: few; CDR3aa: CASSPGVGNNEQFF; CDR3nt: TGTGCCAGCAGCCCGGGGGTCGGGAACAATGAGCAGTTCTTC
d_gene: NA; v_gene: TRBV7-3; j_gene: TRBJ2-1; abundance: many; CDR3aa: CASSPSLFDEQFF; CDR3nt: TGTGCCAGCAGCCCATCCCTATTCGATGAGCAGTTCTTC
d_gene: NA; v_gene: TRBV19; j_gene: TRBJ2-1; abundance: few; CDR3aa: CASSISLGYNEQFF; CDR3nt: TGTGCCAGTAGTATAAGTCTGGGTTACAATGAGCAGTTCTTC
d_gene: TRBD2; v_gene: TRBV7-6; j_gene: TRBJ2-7; abundance: many; CDR3aa: CASSGGDEQYF; CDR3nt: TGTGCCAGCAGCGGGGGGGACGAGCAGTACTTC
d_gene: NA; v_gene: TRBV5-1; j_gene: TRBJ1-1; abundance: many; CDR3aa: CASSLVGGPMNTEAFF; CDR3nt: TGCGCCAGCAGCTTGGTGGGGGGTCCCATGAACACTGAAGCTTTCTTT
d_gene: NA; v_gene: TRBV25-1; j_gene: TRBJ1-2; abundance: NA; CDR3aa: CASSGLGRESVGYTF; CDR3nt: TGTGCCAGCAGTGGGCTGGGGAGAGAATCGGTTGGCTACACCTTC
d_gene: NA; v_gene: TRBV20-1; j_gene: TRBJ1-2; abundance: NA; CDR3aa: CSAEGLGDPNYGYTF; CDR3nt: TGCAGTGCCGAGGGGTTGGGGGATCCTAACTATGGCTACACCTTC
d_gene: NA; v_gene: TRBV2; j_gene: TRBJ2-1; abundance: NA; CDR3aa: CAYIGVESYNEQFF; CDR3nt: TGTGCCTACATCGGGGTAGAGTCCTACAATGAGCAGTTCTTC
d_gene: TRBD2; v_gene: TRBV10-3; j_gene: TRBJ2-7; abundance: few; CDR3aa: CAISGKGGSDEQYF; CDR3nt: TGTGCCATCAGTGGGAAGGGAGGGAGCGACGAGCAGTACTTC
d_gene: TRBD1; v_gene: TRBV10-3; j_gene: TRBJ2-4; abundance: many; CDR3aa: CAISEGDRLNIQYF; CDR3nt: TGTGCCATCAGTGAGGGGGACAGGCTAAACATTCAGTACTTC
d_gene: NA; v_gene: TRBV10-3; j_gene: TRBJ1-2; abundance: few; CDR3aa: CAISESGRARINYGYTF; CDR3nt: TGTGCCATCAGTGAGTCCGGCAGGGCTAGGATTAACTATGGCTACACCTTC
d_gene: NA; v_gene: TRBV28; j_gene: TRBJ1-3; abundance: many; CDR3aa: CASSTRGQGNTIYF; CDR3nt: TGTGCCAGCAGTACCCGTGGACAGGGAAACACCATATATTTT
d_gene: NA; v_gene: TRBV5-4; j_gene: TRBJ1-3; abundance: few; CDR3aa: CASNSDGPLSGNTIYF; CDR3nt: TGTGCCAGCAACTCGGACGGACCCCTCTCTGGAAACACCATATATTTT
d_gene: NA; v_gene: TRBV20-1; j_gene: TRBJ2-3; abundance: few; CDR3aa: CSATLGYTDTQYF; CDR3nt: TGCAGTGCTACTTTGGGGTACACAGATACGCAGTATTTT
d_gene: NA; v_gene: TRBV7-6; j_gene: TRBJ2-1; abundance: NA; CDR3aa: CASSQAVADEQFF; CDR3nt: TGTGCCAGCAGCCAGGCTGTCGCAGATGAGCAGTTCTTC
d_gene: NA; v_gene: TRBV6-1; j_gene: TRBJ1-5; abundance: few; CDR3aa: CASKAGLNQPQHF; CDR3nt: TGTGCCAGTAAGGCGGGACTCAATCAGCCCCAGCATTTT
d_gene: NA; v_gene: TRBV6-5; j_gene: TRBJ2-1; abundance: few; CDR3aa: CASSYQVTSYNEQFF; CDR3nt: TGTGCCAGCAGTTATCAGGTTACGTCCTACAATGAGCAGTTCTTC
d_gene: TRBD1; v_gene: TRBV28; j_gene: TRBJ2-1; abundance: NA; CDR3aa: CASSSRTGGILNEQFF; CDR3nt: TGTGCCAGCAGTTCTCGGACAGGGGGCATCCTAAATGAGCAGTTCTTC
d_gene: NA; v_gene: TRBV4-1; j_gene: TRBJ2-2; abundance: NA; CDR3aa: CASSPTDSPGPGELFF; CDR3nt: TGCGCCAGCAGCCCGACCGACAGCCCGGGGCCCGGGGAGCTGTTTTTT
d_gene: NA; v_gene: TRBV29-1; j_gene: TRBJ2-5; abundance: NA; CDR3aa: CSVSVGQETQYF; CDR3nt: TGCAGCGTTTCCGTGGGGCAAGAGACCCAGTACTTC
d_gene: TRBD2; v_gene: TRBV6-5; j_gene: TRBJ2-1; abundance: many; CDR3aa: CASSSLPGGFNEQFF; CDR3nt: TGTGCCAGCAGTTCTTTGCCGGGGGGGTTCAATGAGCAGTTCTTC
d_gene: NA; v_gene: TRBV12-3/TRBV12-4; j_gene: TRBJ2-3; abundance: NA; CDR3aa: CASSTAVRYTDTQYF; CDR3nt: TGTGCCAGTTCCACGGCGGTGCGGTACACAGATACGCAGTATTTT
d_gene: NA; v_gene: TRBV6-1; j_gene: TRBJ1-5; abundance: NA; CDR3aa: CASSPLVQAGYSNQPQHF; CDR3nt: TGTGCCAGCAGTCCCCTTGTTCAGGCCGGATATAGCAATCAGCCCCAGCATTTT
d_gene: NA; v_gene: TRBV6-6; j_gene: TRBJ2-3; abundance: few; CDR3aa: CASGRIGGTDTQYF; CDR3nt: TGTGCCAGCGGCCGGATAGGGGGAACAGATACGCAGTATTTT
d_gene: NA; v_gene: TRBV19; j_gene: TRBJ1-5; abundance: NA; CDR3aa: CASSIRGDRGSNQPQHF; CDR3nt: TGTGCCAGTAGTATCAGAGGGGATAGAGGGAGCAATCAGCCCCAGCATTTT
d_gene: NA; v_gene: TRBV29-1; j_gene: TRBJ2-5; abundance: few; CDR3aa: CSVGGFLEETQYF; CDR3nt: TGCAGCGTTGGCGGGTTCTTAGAAGAGACCCAGTACTTC
d_gene: NA; v_gene: TRBV14; j_gene: TRBJ2-7; abundance: few; CDR3aa: CASSQEGPYYEQYF; CDR3nt: TGTGCCAGCAGCCAAGAGGGTCCATACTACGAGCAGTACTTC
d_gene: TRBD1; v_gene: TRBV25-1; j_gene: TRBJ2-3; abundance: few; CDR3aa: CASSDPYRGQGQVTDTQYF; CDR3nt: TGTGCCAGCAGTGATCCTTATCGGGGACAGGGACAGGTCACAGATACGCAGTATTTT
d_gene: TRBD1; v_gene: TRBV7-8; j_gene: TRBJ2-7; abundance: few; CDR3aa: CASSFSGTGIYEQYF; CDR3nt: TGTGCCAGCAGCTTTTCCGGGACAGGGATCTACGAGCAGTACTTC
d_gene: NA; v_gene: TRBV15; j_gene: TRBJ2-5; abundance: NA; CDR3aa: CATSRINQETQYF; CDR3nt: TGTGCCACCAGCAGAATTAACCAAGAGACCCAGTACTTC
d_gene: NA; v_gene: TRBV15; j_gene: TRBJ1-2; abundance: few; CDR3aa: CATSREDGYGYTF; CDR3nt: TGTGCCACCAGCAGAGAAGACGGTTATGGCTACACCTTC
d_gene: NA; v_gene: TRBV6-1; j_gene: TRBJ2-2; abundance: few; CDR3aa: CASNDAGELFF; CDR3nt: TGTGCCAGCAACGATGCCGGGGAGCTGTTTTTT
d_gene: NA; v_gene: TRBV28; j_gene: TRBJ2-1; abundance: many; CDR3aa: CASSIRGNEQFF; CDR3nt: TGTGCCAGCAGCATCCGTGGCAATGAGCAGTTCTTC
d_gene: TRBD2; v_gene: TRBV7-6; j_gene: TRBJ2-1; abundance: many; CDR3aa: CASSAALAGGRNEQFF; CDR3nt: TGTGCCAGCAGCGCTGCGCTGGCCGGGGGGAGGAATGAGCAGTTCTTC
d_gene: NA; v_gene: TRBV10-3; j_gene: TRBJ2-5; abundance: few; CDR3aa: CAIRTGIEGTQYF; CDR3nt: TGTGCCATCAGGACGGGAATTGAGGGGACCCAGTACTTC
d_gene: TRBD1; v_gene: TRBV19; j_gene: TRBJ2-7; abundance: NA; CDR3aa: CASSRDRGLDEQYF; CDR3nt: TGTGCCAGTAGCCGGGACAGGGGGCTGGACGAGCAGTACTTC
d_gene: NA; v_gene: TRBV7-9; j_gene: TRBJ1-2; abundance: many; CDR3aa: CASSLAVLTDGYTF; CDR3nt: TGTGCCAGCAGCTTAGCGGTGTTGACGGATGGCTACACCTTC
d_gene: NA; v_gene: TRBV7-9; j_gene: TRBJ1-1; abundance: many; CDR3aa: CASSERTLDGLEAFF; CDR3nt: TGTGCCAGCAGCGAAAGGACCCTCGACGGCCTTGAAGCTTTCTTT
d_gene: TRBD2; v_gene: TRBV28; j_gene: TRBJ2-1; abundance: NA; CDR3aa: CASTHGGGYNEQFF; CDR3nt: TGTGCCAGCACCCATGGGGGGGGGTACAATGAGCAGTTCTTC
d_gene: NA; v_gene: TRBV20-1; j_gene: TRBJ2-2; abundance: few; CDR3aa: CSAREGRNRYTGELFF; CDR3nt: TGCAGTGCTAGAGAGGGGAGGAACAGATACACCGGGGAGCTGTTTTTT
d_gene: TRBD1; v_gene: TRBV7-3; j_gene: TRBJ2-1; abundance: few; CDR3aa: CASSLTPGTGGYEQFF; CDR3nt: TGTGCCAGCAGCTTAACACCCGGGACAGGGGGTTATGAGCAGTTCTTC
d_gene: NA; v_gene: TRBV25-1; j_gene: TRBJ1-6; abundance: NA; CDR3aa: CASSEHGPLHF; CDR3nt: TGTGCCAGCAGTGAACACGGACCCCTCCACTTT
d_gene: NA; v_gene: TRBV15; j_gene: TRBJ1-3; abundance: NA; CDR3aa: CATNKQGEGNTIYF; CDR3nt: TGTGCCACCAACAAACAGGGAGAAGGAAACACCATATATTTT
d_gene: NA; v_gene: TRBV28; j_gene: TRBJ1-2; abundance: NA; CDR3aa: CASMGSWNYGYTF; CDR3nt: TGTGCCAGCATGGGGTCATGGAACTATGGCTACACCTTC